The T cell receptor (beta chain) under discussion was sequenced for a study of esophageal squamous cell carcinoma under preoperative chemotherapy. Study details: Both tumor-infiltrating lymphocytes and peripheral blood T cells had their TCR repertoires profiled.

General study results and limits: After treatment, tumor-infiltrating lymphocytes apparently came partly from blood T cells. Tumor-infiltrating lymphocytes showed no significant post-chemotherapy TCR diversity increase, unlike peripheral T cells.

A single count supports this clonotype. Antigen specificity is unknown. Time point denoted: after preoperative PTX-NDP chemotherapy. MiXCR, applied by TCRdb to the PCR reads, yields one record per CDR3 protein. This table has 9,500 to 12,000 distinct CDR3 sequences, roughly 60% appearing once. The length of the CDR3 is 18 residues. CDR1 is MGHRA and CDR2 is YSYEKL in the germline V gene. This clonotype originated in a human donor with esophageal squamous cell carcinoma. The donor label of this sample is uncertain. The chain couples TRBV4-1 to TRBJ2-3; 8 nucleotides agree with TRBD2. The better agreement between TRBJ2-7 and the DNA end casts doubt on the J call. Sample collection was performed from a patient given preoperative chemotherapy. The CDR3 DNA reads as TGCGCCAGCAGCCAAGAAGTCTCGGGAGCGGGGGCCACAGATACGCAGTACTTC. This codes for CASSQEVSGAGATDTQYF.